A selection of T cell receptor beta chains follows, all from one sample in a study of CD8+CD57+ T cells in acquired aplastic anemia. TCRdb re-analysed the reads in MiXCR, keeping a single row per CDR3 protein. Altogether a few hundred thousand distinct CDR3 sequences are present, approximately 32% being singletons, with the ten largest covering 0.8% to 0.85%. Sequenced input: sorted CD4+, CD8+, or CD8+CD57+ T cells (not recorded which) from PBMCs. The receptors come from a human donor with aplastic anemia. Each CDR3 is given with its conserved first and last residue. The D gene is left open where the match is weak. Not all rows give a size; the values are once, few, many and, for expanded clones, a class.

>few|TRBV3-1|TRBJ1-2|-
CASSPRVNYGYTF
TGTGCCAGCAGCCCGAGGGTGAACTATGGCTACACCTTC
>many|TRBV10-3|TRBJ1-1|-
CATRSQIGGWNTEAFF
TGTGCCACCCGAAGTCAAATCGGGGGCTGGAACACTGAAGCTTTCTTT
>many|TRBV2|TRBJ1-2|-
CNEGYGYTF
TGCAATGAGGGGTATGGCTACACCTTC
>many|TRBV6-1|TRBJ1-5|-
CASKAGLAFGGQPQHF
TGTGCCAGCAAGGCAGGTCTGGCTTTTGGTGGACAGCCCCAGCATTTT
>-|TRBV20-1|TRBJ2-7|-
CSARVGKRYEQYF
TGCAGTGCTAGAGTGGGCAAGAGATACGAGCAGTACTTC
>-|TRBV24-1|TRBJ2-2|-
CATSDFYLAPLTNTGELFF
TGTGCCACCAGTGATTTTTATCTGGCACCTCTAACGAACACCGGGGAGCTGTTTTTT
>once|TRBV30|TRBJ1-1|-
CAWIWGVNTEAFF
TGTGCCTGGATTTGGGGAGTGAACACTGAAGCTTTCTTT
>-|TRBV10-1|TRBJ1-1|-
CASTKGELNTEAFF
TGTGCCAGCACCAAGGGAGAATTGAACACTGAAGCTTTCTTT
>many|TRBV14|TRBJ1-2|-
CASSLEPGGYTF
TGTGCCAGCAGCCTCGAACCGGGGGGCTACACCTTC
>few|TRBV6-1|TRBJ1-5|TRBD1
CASGTETGGQPQHF
TGTGCCAGCGGGACCGAGACAGGGGGTCAGCCCCAGCATTTT
>many|TRBV25-1|TRBJ2-7|TRBD2
CASSGVSGSSYEQYF
TGTGCCAGCAGTGGGGTTAGCGGGAGTTCTTACGAGCAGTACTTC
>-|TRBV27|TRBJ2-7|-
CASSSPGSPTPYEQYF
TGTGCCAGCAGTTCCCCGGGCAGCCCGACCCCCTACGAGCAGTACTTC
>few|TRBV6-5|TRBJ1-5|TRBD1
CASSSSRDRENQPQHF
TGTGCCAGCAGTTCGTCCCGGGACAGGGAAAATCAGCCCCAGCATTTT
>many|TRBV2|TRBJ1-5|-
CASRGMGGINQPQHF
TGTGCCAGCAGGGGGATGGGGGGCATCAATCAGCCCCAGCATTTT
>few|TRBV5-1|TRBJ1-1|-
CASSLAPGTYTEAFF
TGCGCCAGCAGCTTGGCGCCCGGGACCTACACTGAAGCTTTCTTT
>-|TRBV30|TRBJ1-3|-
CAWGVKTGALSGNTIYF
TGTGCCTGGGGTGTGAAGACAGGTGCCCTCTCTGGAAACACCATATATTTT
>-|TRBV9|TRBJ2-7|TRBD1
CASSHQTGGFPTYEQYF
TGTGCCAGCAGCCACCAGACAGGGGGCTTCCCCACTTACGAGCAGTACTTC
>-|TRBV24-1|TRBJ1-5|-
CATSDDALCSNQPQHF
TGTGCCACCAGTGATGATGCACTGTGTAGCAATCAGCCCCAGCATTTT
>few|TRBV5-6|TRBJ2-7|-
CASSLTSRSVNEQYF
TGTGCCAGCAGCTTGACGTCCCGGAGTGTTAACGAGCAGTACTTC
>few|TRBV15|TRBJ2-1|TRBD1
CARDRVPDEQFF
TGTGCTAGAGACAGGGTCCCCGATGAGCAGTTCTTC
>once|TRBV7-2|TRBJ1-1|-
CAGETGEGTEAFF
TGTGCCGGGGAGACGGGGGAGGGCACTGAAGCTTTCTTT
>many|TRBV15|TRBJ1-1|TRBD1
CATSRETGDTEAFF
TGTGCCACCAGCAGAGAAACAGGGGACACTGAAGCTTTCTTT
>many|TRBV5-1|TRBJ1-2|TRBD1
CASSLSQGGSYGYTF
TGCGCCAGCAGCTTATCACAGGGGGGGAGTTATGGCTACACCTTC
>-|TRBV19|TRBJ1-1|-
CASTRGGPEAFF
TGTGCCAGTACTAGGGGCGGCCCTGAAGCTTTCTTT
>-|TRBV11-1|TRBJ1-1|TRBD1
CASSDREQGEGGTEAFF
TGTGCCAGCAGCGATAGGGAGCAGGGGGAAGGTGGGACTGAAGCTTTCTTT
>few|TRBV12-3/TRBV12-4|TRBJ1-2|-
CASRTQGSGYTF
TGTGCCAGCAGAACCCAAGGGAGTGGCTACACCTTC
>many|TRBV19|TRBJ1-2|TRBD1
CASSTFSETGVGYTF
TGTGCCAGTAGTACCTTTTCCGAGACAGGGGTTGGCTACACCTTC
>-|TRBV4-2|TRBJ2-7|TRBD2
CASSQGERGPSYEQYF
TGTGCCAGCAGCCAAGGGGAGCGGGGACCATCCTACGAGCAGTACTTC
>-|TRBV5-4|TRBJ2-6|-
CASSLPYSGANVLTF
TGTGCCAGCAGCTTGCCCTACTCTGGGGCCAACGTCCTGACTTTC
>-|TRBV9|TRBJ1-1|TRBD1
CASSVTGDSTEAFF
TGTGCCAGCAGCGTAACTGGGGACAGCACTGAAGCTTTCTTT
>once|TRBV5-5|TRBJ1-2|-
CPSSLLGFTYGYTF
TGTCCCAGCAGCTTGCTAGGGTTTACCTATGGCTACACCTTC
>few|TRBV5-1|TRBJ1-1|-
CASSSTVPTPNTEAFF
TGCGCCAGCAGTTCTACCGTGCCGACACCGAACACTGAAGCTTTCTTT
>many|TRBV20-1|TRBJ2-7|-
CSARDDLWGAQNEQYF
TGCAGTGCTAGAGATGATTTGTGGGGAGCGCAGAACGAGCAGTACTTC
>many|TRBV19|TRBJ2-1|-
CASSTYGTNNEQFF
TGTGCCAGTAGTACGTACGGGACGAACAATGAGCAGTTCTTC
>many|TRBV10-3|TRBJ2-3|TRBD2
CAISEPVSGGARDTQYF
TGTGCCATCAGTGAGCCCGTTAGCGGGGGGGCAAGAGATACGCAGTATTTT
>many|TRBV2|TRBJ1-1|-
CASSGTVAEAFF
TGTGCCAGCAGTGGGACAGTCGCTGAAGCTTTCTTT
>few|TRBV2|TRBJ2-7|TRBD2
CASSLAGATYEQYF
TGTGCCAGCAGTTTAGCGGGGGCCACCTACGAGCAGTACTTC
>-|TRBV20-1|TRBJ2-7|TRBD2
CSALFSGRRSSYEQYF
TGCAGTGCCCTCTTTAGCGGGAGGAGGAGCTCCTACGAGCAGTACTTC
>many|TRBV19|TRBJ1-5|TRBD1
CASSILRDRGGQPQHF
TGTGCCAGTAGTATCTTAAGGGACAGGGGTGGTCAGCCCCAGCATTTT
>few|TRBV9|TRBJ2-5|TRBD2
CASSVEAGEGETQYF
TGTGCCAGCAGCGTGGAAGCGGGAGAGGGAGAGACCCAGTACTTC
>-|TRBV19|TRBJ1-4|-
CASNRGTHEKLLF
TGCGCCAGTAACCGCGGGACTCATGAAAAACTGCTTTTT
>few|TRBV12-5|TRBJ1-3|-
CASVLGARNTIYF
TGTGCTAGTGTCTTGGGAGCCCGAAACACCATATATTTT
>many|TRBV29-1|TRBJ1-5|TRBD1
CSAGQGGNQPQHF
TGCAGCGCTGGACAGGGCGGCAATCAGCCCCAGCATTTT
>-|TRBV5-8|TRBJ1-5|-
CASSLGVYSNQPQHF
TGTGCCAGCAGCTTGGGGGTTTATAGCAATCAGCCCCAGCATTTT
>many|TRBV7-9|TRBJ1-5|-
CASSLSLSQPQHF
TGTGCCAGCAGCTTATCTTTGTCTCAGCCCCAGCATTTT
>-|TRBV7-2|TRBJ2-7|-
CASSLGQNF
TGTGCCAGCAGCTTAGGGCAGAACTTC
>many|TRBV20-1|TRBJ1-2|TRBD1
CRALGTGGYGYTF
TGCAGAGCGCTGGGCACAGGGGGCTATGGCTACACCTTC
>many|TRBV2|TRBJ2-5|TRBD1
CASSRPTGAETQYF
TGTGCCAGCAGTCGACCTACAGGGGCAGAGACCCAGTACTTC
>-|TRBV10-3|TRBJ1-2|-
CASSLPGAARGYTF
TGTGCCAGCAGTCTCCCGGGAGCCGCTAGGGGCTACACCTTC
>-|TRBV30|TRBJ2-2|-
CAWSVVRPGGELFF
TGTGCCTGGAGTGTAGTGCGGCCGGGCGGGGAGCTGTTTTTT
>few|TRBV9|TRBJ2-3|TRBD1
CASSGTGESTDTQYF
TGTGCCAGCAGCGGGACAGGGGAGAGTACAGATACGCAGTATTTT
>many|TRBV12-3/TRBV12-4|TRBJ1-5|TRBD1
CASTTQGGNQPQHF
TGTGCCAGCACCACACAGGGGGGCAATCAGCCCCAGCATTTT
>-|TRBV25-1|TRBJ2-7|-
CASSSTGTSTYEQYF
TGTGCCAGCTCGTCAACCGGGACATCTACCTACGAGCAGTACTTC
>-|TRBV5-4|TRBJ2-5|-
CASSLLKLGLQETQYF
TGTGCCAGCAGCTTGTTAAAACTAGGACTCCAGGAGACCCAGTACTTC
>-|TRBV25-1|TRBJ2-3|-
CASSETGRWTQYF
TGTGCCAGCAGTGAGACAGGAAGATGGACGCAGTATTTT
>many|TRBV20-1|TRBJ1-2|-
CSASPVVVKYGYTF
TGCAGTGCGAGTCCCGTTGTGGTGAAATATGGCTACACCTTC
>many|TRBV7-9|TRBJ2-7|-
CASSLVPGEQYF
TGTGCCAGCAGCTTAGTGCCGGGCGAGCAGTACTTC
>-|TRBV7-9|TRBJ2-5|-
CASSRKGEETQYF
TGTGCCAGCAGCCGGAAGGGGGAGGAGACCCAGTACTTC
>many|TRBV7-9|TRBJ1-6|-
CASSPVWKSGSPLHF
TGTGCCAGCAGCCCCGTGTGGAAGTCAGGCTCACCCCTCCACTTT